This TCR beta chain was identified in a study of T cell responses to AZD1222 COVID-19 vaccine. The V gene lost 1 base and the J gene lost 0 bases, with 15 bases spanning the gap. Germline CDR1 and CDR2: SGHDN and FVKESK. The CDR3 runs to 17 residues. Here immunoSEQ multiplex PCR was the method, and the copy in TCRdb shows in-frame clones only, minus some. Of 150,000 to 160,000 clones in the sample, 75% to 90% were seen once. This sequence joins TRBV14 and TRBJ1-1, with unresolved D. The clonotype was recovered from an adult who had recovered from COVID-19. The source was peripheral blood, collected after recovery from COVID-19. CDR3 in amino acids: CASSQGPVLAMNTEAFF. The CDR3 region has the DNA TGTGCCAGCAGCCAAGGCCCAGTCCTCGCCATGAACACTGAAGCTTTCTTT.